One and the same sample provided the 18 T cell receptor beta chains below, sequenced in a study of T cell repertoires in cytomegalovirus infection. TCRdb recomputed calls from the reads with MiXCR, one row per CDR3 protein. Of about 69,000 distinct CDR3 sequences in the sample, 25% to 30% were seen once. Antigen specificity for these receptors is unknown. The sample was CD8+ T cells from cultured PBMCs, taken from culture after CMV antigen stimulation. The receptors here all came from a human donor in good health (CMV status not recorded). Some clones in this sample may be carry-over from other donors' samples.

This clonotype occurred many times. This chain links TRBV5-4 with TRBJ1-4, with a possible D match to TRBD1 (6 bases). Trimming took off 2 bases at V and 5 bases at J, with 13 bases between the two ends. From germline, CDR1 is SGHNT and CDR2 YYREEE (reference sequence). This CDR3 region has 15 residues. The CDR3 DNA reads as TGTGCCAGCAGCTTTACGGACAGATCGAATGAAAAACTGTTTTTT. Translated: CASSFTDRSNEKLFF.

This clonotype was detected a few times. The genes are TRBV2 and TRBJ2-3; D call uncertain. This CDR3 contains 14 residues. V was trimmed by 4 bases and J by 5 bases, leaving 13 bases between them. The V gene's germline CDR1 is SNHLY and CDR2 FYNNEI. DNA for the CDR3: TGTGCCAGCAGTGCGGTCCCGGAAAGAGATACGCAGTATTTT. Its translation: CASSAVPERDTQYF.

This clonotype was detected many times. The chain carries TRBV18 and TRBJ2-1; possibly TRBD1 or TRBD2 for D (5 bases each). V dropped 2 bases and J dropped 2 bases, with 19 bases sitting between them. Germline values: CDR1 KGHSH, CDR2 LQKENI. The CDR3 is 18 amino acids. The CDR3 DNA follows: TGTGCCAGCTCACCAAGTTTTGGGGGTATGAAGGCCTACAATGAGCAGTTCTTC. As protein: CASSPSFGGMKAYNEQFF.

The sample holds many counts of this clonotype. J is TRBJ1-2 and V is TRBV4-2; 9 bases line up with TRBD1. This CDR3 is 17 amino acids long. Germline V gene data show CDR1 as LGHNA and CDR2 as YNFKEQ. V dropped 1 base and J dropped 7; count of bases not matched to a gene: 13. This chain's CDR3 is CASSQVFRDRDPTGYTF. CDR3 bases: TGTGCCAGCAGCCAAGTCTTTAGGGACAGGGATCCGACTGGCTACACCTTC.

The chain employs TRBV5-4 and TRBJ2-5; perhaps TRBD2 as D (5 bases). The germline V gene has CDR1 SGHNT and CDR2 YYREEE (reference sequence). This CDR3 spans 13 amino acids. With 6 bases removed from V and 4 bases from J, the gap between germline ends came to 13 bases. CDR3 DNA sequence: TGTGCCAGCATGAGGGCCATCGGAGAGACCCAGTACTTC. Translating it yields CASMRAIGETQYF.

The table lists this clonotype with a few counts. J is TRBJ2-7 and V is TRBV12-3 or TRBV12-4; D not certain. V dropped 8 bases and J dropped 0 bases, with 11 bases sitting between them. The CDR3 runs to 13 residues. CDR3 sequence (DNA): TGTGCCAGCTCCGACGGAGACTCCTACGAGCAGTACTTC. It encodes CASSDGDSYEQYF.

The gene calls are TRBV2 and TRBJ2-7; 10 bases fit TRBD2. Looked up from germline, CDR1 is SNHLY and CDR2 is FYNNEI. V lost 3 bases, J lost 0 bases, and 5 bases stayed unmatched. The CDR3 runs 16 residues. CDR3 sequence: CASSDWLAGDSYEQYF. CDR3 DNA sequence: TGTGCCAGCAGTGACTGGCTAGCGGGGGACTCCTACGAGCAGTACTTC. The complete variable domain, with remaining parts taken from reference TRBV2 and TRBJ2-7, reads EPEVTQTPSHQVTQMGQEVILRCVPISNHLYFYWYRQILGQKVEFLVSFYNNEISEKSEIFDDQFSVERPDGSNFTLKIRSTKLEDSAMYFCASSDWLAGDSYEQYFGPGTRLTVT.

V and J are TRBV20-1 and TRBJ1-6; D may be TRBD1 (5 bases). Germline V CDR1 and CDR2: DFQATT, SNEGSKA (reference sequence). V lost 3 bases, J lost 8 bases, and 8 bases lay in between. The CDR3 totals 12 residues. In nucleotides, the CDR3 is TGCAGTGCTAGGGGAGGGGATTCACCCCTCCACTTT. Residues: CSARGGDSPLHF.

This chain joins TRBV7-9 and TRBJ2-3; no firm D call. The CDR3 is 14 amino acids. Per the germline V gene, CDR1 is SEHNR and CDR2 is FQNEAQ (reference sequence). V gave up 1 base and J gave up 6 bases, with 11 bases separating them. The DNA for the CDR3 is TGTGCCAGCAGCTTAGGGTCACCTTCCGATACGCAGTATTTT. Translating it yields CASSLGSPSDTQYF.

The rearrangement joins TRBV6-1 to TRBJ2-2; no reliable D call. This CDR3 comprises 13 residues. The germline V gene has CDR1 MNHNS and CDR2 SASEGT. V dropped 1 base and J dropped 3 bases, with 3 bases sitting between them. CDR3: CASSEGDTGELFF. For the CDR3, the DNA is TGTGCCAGCAGTGAAGGGGACACCGGGGAGCTGTTTTTT.

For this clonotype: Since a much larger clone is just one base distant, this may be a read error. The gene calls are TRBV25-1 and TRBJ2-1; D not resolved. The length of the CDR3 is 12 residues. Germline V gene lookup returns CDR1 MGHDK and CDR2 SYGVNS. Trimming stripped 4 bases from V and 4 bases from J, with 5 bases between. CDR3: CASSGPYNEQFF. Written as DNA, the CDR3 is TGTGCCAGCAGTGGGCCGTACAATGAGCAGTTCTTC.

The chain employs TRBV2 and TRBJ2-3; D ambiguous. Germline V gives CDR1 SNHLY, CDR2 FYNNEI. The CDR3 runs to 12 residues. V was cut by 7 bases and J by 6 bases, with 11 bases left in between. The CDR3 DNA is TGTGCCAGCACATCACAGTTTGATACGCAGTATTTT. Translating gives CASTSQFDTQYF.

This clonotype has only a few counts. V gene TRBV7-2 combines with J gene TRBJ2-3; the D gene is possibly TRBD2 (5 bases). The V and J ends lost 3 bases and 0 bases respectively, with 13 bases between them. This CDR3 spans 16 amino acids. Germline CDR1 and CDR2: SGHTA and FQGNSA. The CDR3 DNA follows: TGTGCCAGCAGCTTCCGGACTGGATCTAGCACAGATACGCAGTATTTT. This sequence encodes CASSFRTGSSTDTQYF.

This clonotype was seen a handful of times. The CDR3 DNA reads as TGTGCCAGCAGTCACGGGAGATTAGCTTTCGAAGGGAACACCGGGGAGCTGTTTTTT. Encoded protein: CASSHGRLAFEGNTGELFF. The rearrangement joins TRBV6-2 or TRBV6-3 to TRBJ2-2, with D perhaps TRBD2 (6 bases). Trimming took 5 bases from V and 1 from J, leaving 23 bases between them. The CDR3 runs 19 residues. CDR1 and CDR2 (germline): MNHEY, SVGEGT.

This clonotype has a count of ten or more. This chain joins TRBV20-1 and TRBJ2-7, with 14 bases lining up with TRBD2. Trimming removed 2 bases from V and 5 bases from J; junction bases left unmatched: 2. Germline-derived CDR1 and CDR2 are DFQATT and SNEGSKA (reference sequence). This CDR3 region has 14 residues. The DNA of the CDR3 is TGCAGTGCTAGAAAGGGACTAGCGGGAGACGAGCAGTACTTC. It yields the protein CSARKGLAGDEQYF.

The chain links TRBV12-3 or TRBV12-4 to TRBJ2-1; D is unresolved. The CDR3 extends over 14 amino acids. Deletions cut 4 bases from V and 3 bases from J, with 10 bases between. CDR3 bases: TGTGCCAGCAGTTCGCGGCACCGCTACAATGAGCAGTTCTTC. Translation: CASSSRHRYNEQFF.

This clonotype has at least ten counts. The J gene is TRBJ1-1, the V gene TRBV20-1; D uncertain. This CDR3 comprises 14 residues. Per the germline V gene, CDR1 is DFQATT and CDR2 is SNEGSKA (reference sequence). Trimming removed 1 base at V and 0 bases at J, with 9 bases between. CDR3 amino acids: CSARVPWVNTEAFF. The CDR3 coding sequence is TGCAGTGCTAGAGTCCCGTGGGTGAACACTGAAGCTTTCTTT.

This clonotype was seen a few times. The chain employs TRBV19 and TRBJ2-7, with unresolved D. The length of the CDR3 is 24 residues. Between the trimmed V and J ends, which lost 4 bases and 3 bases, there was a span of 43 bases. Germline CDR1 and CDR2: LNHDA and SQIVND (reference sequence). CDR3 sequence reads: CASSTLTLLSRVERAKDLNYEQYF. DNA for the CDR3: TGTGCCAGTAGTACGTTAACCCTTCTTTCACGGGTCGAAAGGGCGAAGGACCTTAACTACGAGCAGTACTTC. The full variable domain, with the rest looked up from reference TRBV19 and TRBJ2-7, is DGGITQSPKYLFRKEGQNVTLSCEQNLNHDAMYWYRQDPGQGLRLIYYSQIVNDFQKGDIAEGYSVSREKKESFPLTVTSAQKNPTAFYLCASSTLTLLSRVERAKDLNYEQYFGPGTRLTVT.